The T cell receptor (beta chain) under discussion was sequenced for a study of CD8 T cells in ankylosing spondylitis. Study conclusions and caveats: Reportedly, disease-linked clones are significantly enriched in ankylosing spondylitis patients' matched synovial fluid. About 8 highly homologous variants made up a TCR beta motif, and this motif appeared characteristic of ankylosing spondylitis blood. Those disease-linked clones were CD8+; they were also relatively rare in peripheral blood.

Germline V lookup: CDR1 LGHNA, CDR2 YSLEER. J was trimmed by 6 bases and V by 3 bases; bases with no gene match: 7. The CDR3 totals 14 residues. TCRdb recomputed calls from the 5' RACE reads with MiXCR, one row per CDR3 protein. The sample yields hundreds of thousands of distinct CDR3 sequences, 10% to 15% seen once. Regarding this clonotype: Its antigen is undetermined.

The chain is built from TRBV4-3 and TRBJ1-1, with 7 positions matching TRBD1. This receptor was taken from a male donor with ankylosing spondylitis. The sample comprised blood, either unsorted or a sorted T cell fraction (not recorded which). The CDR3: CASSQGRGISEAFF. CDR3 DNA: TGCGCCAGCAGCCAGGGCAGGGGGATCTCTGAAGCTTTCTTT.